The source of this T cell receptor (beta chain) is a study of PD-L1 blockade in urothelial cancer. Study-level information: Analyzed time points were 3 weeks (second dose) and 6 weeks after therapy began. Blood samples had a median of 141,255 T cells.

What went into each PCR as a spike was synthetic TCR analog templates. Repertoires were generated with immunoSEQ multiplex PCR, while TCRdb's copy carries only in-frame clones and drops some. The repertoire holds approximately 56,000 clones, with around 86% as singletons. The V gene end was trimmed by 0 bases and the J gene end by 2 bases; junction bases not matched to a gene: 10. CDR1 and CDR2 from the germline V gene are SNHLY and FYNNEI. This CDR3 has 18 residues. Time point meaning: pretreatment peripheral blood. V gene TRBV2 combines with J gene TRBJ1-2; 9 bases map to TRBD1. Sample: PBMCs, taken around atezolizumab (anti-PD-L1) treatment. The TCR sequence derives from a man between 65 and 80 years old with urothelial cancer. CDR3 amino acids: CASSEADYGTGSNYGYTF. The CDR3 DNA follows: TGTGCCAGCAGTGAAGCGGATTACGGGACAGGGTCGAACTATGGCTACACCTTC.